This T cell receptor (beta chain) was retrieved from a study of T cell changes during pregnancy in multiple sclerosis. Assay used: immunoSEQ multiplex PCR; TCRdb lists only in-frame clones, some missing. The sample yields under 50,000 clones, 80% to 95% seen once. CDR3 length: 13 amino acids. The V and J ends lost 9 bases and 3 bases respectively, with 12 bases between them. Looked up from germline, CDR1 is MNHNS and CDR2 is SASEGT. The chain is built from TRBV6-1 and TRBJ2-4; no firm D call. The sequencing used CD8+ T cells from peripheral blood mononuclear cells, collected after pregnancy. This TCR came from a female donor with multiple sclerosis, enrolled in a pregnancy study. This CDR3 reads CASQVYGKNIQYF. DNA of the CDR3: TGTGCCAGTCAGGTCTACGGCAAAAACATTCAGTACTTC.